What follows are 20 T cell receptor beta chains derived from one specimen sequenced in a study of blood T cell repertoires in COVID-19. Clones were read by immunoSEQ multiplex PCR, and TCRdb kept only the in-frame ones, dropping some. In the table there are 250,000 or so clones, approximately 88% of which are singletons. The specimen was peripheral blood. The receptors here all came from a woman aged 40 to 50 who had recovered from COVID-19.

The chain has TRBV14 and TRBJ1-5, with D hard to call. Trimming left V 2 bases short and J 1 base short, with 3 bases between. The CDR3 loop spans 13 amino acids. The germline gives CDR1 SGHDN, CDR2 FVKESK. In DNA, the CDR3 is TGTGCCAGCAGCCAATCGAGCAATCAGCCCCAGCATTTT. This sequence encodes CASSQSSNQPQHF.

This chain links TRBV7-9 with TRBJ2-7; D is ambiguous. CDR3 length equals 15 residues. Germline V gene sequence: CDR1 SEHNR, CDR2 FQNEAQ (reference sequence). Trimming took off 5 bases at V and 0 bases at J, with 14 bases between the two ends. The DNA of the CDR3 is TGTGCCAGCAGCCCTGACGGGTCCAGCTCCTACGAGCAGTACTTC. Encoded protein: CASSPDGSSSYEQYF.

The gene calls are TRBV3-1 (or the pseudogene TRBV3-2) and TRBJ1-1; D call uncertain. Germline lookup yields CDR1 LGHDT and CDR2 YNNKEL (reference sequence). The CDR3 consists of 14 residues. V was shortened by 2 bases and J by 1 base, with 8 bases between the two germline ends. The CDR3 bases are TGTGCCAGCAGCCAAATATCGGGGAACACTGAAGCTTTCTTT. Amino acid sequence: CASSQISGNTEAFF.

V and J are TRBV4-2 and TRBJ2-2; D ambiguous. This CDR3 spans 12 amino acids. The ends were cut back, 2 bases at V and 7 bases at J, with 5 bases in the middle. From germline, CDR1 is LGHNA and CDR2 YNFKEQ. CDR3: CASSQQDGELFF. For the CDR3, the DNA is TGTGCCAGCAGCCAACAGGACGGGGAGCTGTTTTTT.

This sequence joins TRBV4-1 and TRBJ2-1; 7 bases are shared with TRBD1. Per germline, CDR1 MGHRA and CDR2 YSYEKL. The CDR3 loop spans 16 amino acids. The junction had 10 bases not matched to a gene; V was cut back by 4 bases and J by 4 bases. Here the CDR3 reads CASSRPGQSQYNEQFF. CDR3 nucleotide sequence: TGCGCCAGCAGCCGCCCGGGACAGTCCCAATACAATGAGCAGTTCTTC.

This clone was detected only a few times. The chain has TRBV24-1 and TRBJ2-2; 8 nucleotides match TRBD1. V lost 10 bases to trimming and J lost 0 bases; unmatched junction nucleotides: 3. The CDR3 runs to 14 residues. Germline values: CDR1 KGHDR, CDR2 SFDVKD. In DNA form, the CDR3 reads TGTGCCACGCAGGGGGCGCCGAACACCGGGGAGCTGTTTTTT. Protein: CATQGAPNTGELFF.

V and J are TRBV20-1 and TRBJ1-2; tentatively, D is TRBD1 (6 bases). The CDR3 sequence is 11 residues long. V was cut by 3 bases and J by 7 bases, with 9 bases left in between. Looked up from germline, CDR1 is DFQATT and CDR2 is SNEGSKA (reference sequence). CDR3 amino acids: CSASRGGGYTF. The CDR3 DNA sequence: TGCAGTGCTAGCAGGGGCGGTGGCTACACCTTC.

The rearrangement uses TRBV5-4 and TRBJ2-2, with 10 bases that match TRBD2. Germline V lookup: CDR1 SGHNT, CDR2 YYREEE (reference sequence). After removal of 1 base from V and 5 bases from J, the junction contained 5 bases not matched to a gene. This CDR3 region has 16 residues. DNA of the CDR3: TGTGCCAGCAGCTTGCTAGCGGGAGAGGGTACCGGGGAGCTGTTTTTT. Protein: CASSLLAGEGTGELFF.

V is TRBV3-1 (or the pseudogene TRBV3-2) and J is TRBJ2-1, with TRBD2 matching over 13 bases. The ends lost 4 bases at V and 7 bases at J; junction bases unmatched: 4. Germline V gene sequence: CDR1 LGHDT, CDR2 YNNKEL (reference sequence). The CDR3 runs to 15 residues. CDR3 sequence reads: CASSRGLAGPNEQFF. CDR3 DNA: TGTGCCAGCAGCCGGGGACTAGCGGGACCAAATGAGCAGTTCTTC.

This clone was seen a single time. The chain links TRBV24-1 to TRBJ2-2, with D possibly matching TRBD2 (5 bases). V was cut by 4 bases and J by 6 bases, with 14 bases left in between. CDR1 and CDR2 (germline): KGHDR, SFDVKD. This CDR3 contains 15 residues. The CDR3 loop is CATSDFGLPAGELFF. Here the CDR3 DNA reads TGTGCCACCAGTGACTTCGGACTCCCCGCCGGGGAGCTGTTTTTT.

The chain is built from TRBV28 and TRBJ2-7, with a possible D match to TRBD2 (5 bases). V was trimmed by 3 bases and J by 2 bases, leaving 5 bases between them. The CDR3 covers 12 residues. CDR1 is MDHEN and CDR2 is SYDVKM in the germline V gene. In nucleotides, the CDR3 is TGTGCCAGCAGTTTCGGGGCCTACGAGCAGTACTTC. Translated: CASSFGAYEQYF.

The chain links TRBV11-3 to TRBJ2-3, with TRBD2 identical over 7 bases. Germline V gene sequence: CDR1 SGHNT, CDR2 YENEEA. This CDR3 contains 15 residues. The V segment lost 5 bases and the J segment 1 base; nucleotides outside the gene matches: 6. CDR3 DNA: TGTGCCAGCAGCCCCATAGCGGGTGGCACAGATACGCAGTATTTT. Protein sequence: CASSPIAGGTDTQYF.

The chain recombines TRBV5-1 with TRBJ2-1; D gene ambiguous. The CDR3 has 13 amino acids. Trimming left V 4 bases short and J 9 bases short, with 14 bases between. Germline assignment: CDR1 SGHRS and CDR2 YFSETQ. CDR3 nucleotide sequence: TGCGCCAGCAGCCCGCAAGAAACGGGTGAGCAGTTCTTC. Translation gives CASSPQETGEQFF.

J is TRBJ1-3 and V is TRBV10-3; TRBD1 might be the D (6 bases). Trimming pared 6 bases from V and 7 bases from J, leaving 16 bases between. CDR1 and CDR2 from the germline V gene are ENHRY and SYGVKD. The CDR3 loop spans 14 amino acids. DNA of the CDR3: TGTGCCATCAGCCCTGACAGGACGGCGAACACCATATATTTT. It yields the protein CAISPDRTANTIYF.

In its sample, this clone was seen once. This chain connects TRBV24-1 to TRBJ2-1; D unresolved. CDR3 size: 15 residues. The germline CDR1 and CDR2 sequences are KGHDR and SFDVKD. Deletions cut 5 bases from V and 1 base from J, with 11 bases between. CDR3 protein: CATSAVYGSYNEQFF. The DNA for the CDR3 is TGTGCCACCAGTGCTGTCTACGGGTCCTACAATGAGCAGTTCTTC.

V usage is TRBV15 and J usage is TRBJ2-3; no definite D call. Germline values: CDR1 LNHNV, CDR2 YYDKDF (reference sequence). The CDR3 covers 12 residues. The V and J ends lost 0 bases and 5 bases respectively, with 3 bases between them. This CDR3 reads CATSRDIDTQYF. CDR3 in DNA: TGTGCCACCAGCAGAGACATAGATACGCAGTATTTT. The full variable domain, with the rest looked up from reference TRBV15 and TRBJ2-3, is DAMVIQNPRYQVTQFGKPVTLSCSQTLNHNVMYWYQQKSSQAPKLLFHYYDKDFNNEADTPDNFQSRRPNTSFCFLDIRSPGLGDTAMYLCATSRDIDTQYFGPGTRLTVL.

This sequence joins TRBV27 and TRBJ1-5, with D possibly TRBD1 on 5 matching bases. The CDR3 extends over 15 amino acids. Germline V gene sequence: CDR1 MNHEY, CDR2 SMNVEV (reference sequence). Trimming shortened V by 1 base and J by 5 bases, and 12 bases separated the two germline ends. For the CDR3, the DNA is TGTGCCAGCAGTTTATTACAGGAAGGGCATCAGCCCCAGCATTTT. It is translated as CASSLLQEGHQPQHF.

J is TRBJ2-5 and V is TRBV7-7, with TRBD2 matching 11 bases. Unmatched junction bases numbered 13, after V lost 5 bases and J lost 8 bases. CDR3 size: 16 residues. Per the germline V gene, CDR1 is SSHAT and CDR2 is FNYEAQ (reference sequence). CDR3 in DNA: TGTGCCAGCAGCCCCCAAGGACTAGCGGGCCCCGGTACCCAGTACTTC. The encoded protein is CASSPQGLAGPGTQYF.

V gene TRBV6-4 combines with J gene TRBJ1-4, with a possible D match to TRBD1 (6 bases). Trimming stripped 6 bases from V and 8 bases from J, with 22 bases between. Germline values: CDR1 MRHNA, CDR2 SNTAGT. This CDR3 has 16 amino acids. The CDR3 coding sequence is TGTGCCAGCAGGGGGGGGCCTCCGCCCCTATGGGAAAAACTGTTTTTT. Translation gives CASRGGPPPLWEKLFF.

The chain recombines TRBV7-3 with TRBJ1-4; TRBD1 matches at 8 bases. The CDR3 has 14 residues. V shed 1 base and J 7 bases; nucleotides not matched to a gene: 2. CDR1 and CDR2 from the germline V gene are SGHTA and FQGTGA. CDR3 residues: CASSLRDRFEKLFF. CDR3 sequence (DNA): TGTGCCAGCAGCTTAAGGGACAGGTTTGAAAAACTGTTTTTT.